This entry lists 5 T cell receptor beta chains sequenced from one sample in a study of cytomegalovirus exposure and HLA in healthy donors. The PCR made use of 60 Vbeta and 13 Jbeta primers. Sequencing was performed with immunoSEQ multiplex PCR; in TCRdb, only in-frame clones are kept and a portion is missing. The sample records under 150,000 clones, 65% to 90% being singletons. Sequencing input: PBMCs. The receptor source for this set is a man between 18 and 35 years old in good health and CMV-seronegative.

The chain links TRBV7-6 to TRBJ2-6, with a weak D call TRBD1 (6 bases). Germline V lookup: CDR1 SGHVS, CDR2 FNYEAQ. The V end lost 7 bases, the J end lost 1 base, and 11 bases lay between the germline ends. This CDR3 region has 15 residues. The CDR3 sequence: CASNVGGSGANVLTF. DNA for the CDR3: TGTGCCAGCAACGTAGGGGGATCTGGGGCCAACGTCCTGACTTTC.

The rearrangement links TRBV7-9 to TRBJ2-5; 11 bases align to TRBD2. The CDR3 is 16 residues long. The trim removed 1 base at V and 1 base at J, leaving 2 bases unmatched. CDR1 and CDR2 from the germline V gene are SEHNR and FQNEAQ (reference sequence). The CDR3 sequence is CASSLGLAGPQETQYF. CDR3 sequence (DNA): TGTGCCAGCAGCTTAGGACTAGCGGGGCCCCAAGAGACCCAGTACTTC.

DNA for the CDR3: TGTGCCAGCAGTGATACAGGGTTCTGGCAGTACGAGCAGTACTTC. As protein: CASSDTGFWQYEQYF. The rearrangement joins TRBV6-1 to TRBJ2-7; D is possibly TRBD1 (6 bases). The CDR3 runs 15 residues. Germline-derived CDR1 and CDR2 are MNHNS and SASEGT. Deletions cut 3 bases from V and 4 bases from J, with 16 bases between.

CDR3 region: CASSKLGGVYEQYF. In DNA, the CDR3 is TGTGCCAGCAGCAAATTGGGGGGGGTCTACGAGCAGTACTTC. This chain connects TRBV21-1 to TRBJ2-7; TRBD2, the table's D call, lacks a check against the DNA. TRBV21-1 is a pseudogene locus. This CDR3 region has 14 residues.

This clone showed up just once. The chain uses TRBV19 and TRBJ2-3; no definite D call. Germline V gene data show CDR1 as LNHDA and CDR2 as SQIVND (reference sequence). V lost 3 bases and J 4 bases, leaving 11 bases between the germline ends. The CDR3 totals 14 residues. This chain's CDR3 is CASSIYGRPDTQYF. The CDR3 region has the DNA TGTGCCAGTAGTATCTACGGTCGCCCAGATACGCAGTATTTT.